The 20 T cell receptor beta chains listed next were all sequenced from one sample in a study of T cell responses to AZD1222 COVID-19 vaccine. Only in-frame clones appear in the TCRdb table, and some are missing; sequencing was by immunoSEQ multiplex PCR. The table shows around 140,000 clones, with under 90% occurring only once. Specimen: peripheral blood, collected 28 days after the second AZD1222 dose. The receptor source for this set is an adult who received the AZD1222 COVID-19 vaccine.

V is TRBV5-4 and J is TRBJ1-1, with D possibly being TRBD1 (6 bases). CDR3 length: 15 residues. Germline V gene sequence: CDR1 SGHNT, CDR2 YYREEE (reference sequence). V lost 1 base and J 5 bases, leaving 15 bases between the germline ends. CDR3 nucleotide sequence: TGTGCCAGCAGCTTGATGGAAGGGGGTAAAACTGAAGCTTTCTTT. This encodes CASSLMEGGKTEAFF.

The chain recombines TRBV4-3 with TRBJ1-4; 7 bases align to TRBD1. V was clipped by 0 bases and J by 4 bases; unmatched bases: 5. The germline gives CDR1 LGHNA, CDR2 YSLEER. CDR3 length: 16 residues. The CDR3 DNA reads TGCGCCAGCAGCCAAGATATTGCAGGGGGTAATGAAAAACTGTTTTTT. It specifies CASSQDIAGGNEKLFF.

The chain employs TRBV28 and TRBJ1-2; unclear D gene. CDR3 size: 14 residues. Trimming took off 2 bases at V and 4 bases at J, with 11 bases between the two ends. Per germline, CDR1 MDHEN and CDR2 SYDVKM. CDR3 DNA: TGTGCCAGCAGTTTAGGACCTGCTGGCTATGGCTACACCTTC. It is translated as CASSLGPAGYGYTF.

In its sample, this clone was seen a few times. The rearrangement uses TRBV5-4 and TRBJ1-1, with D possibly TRBD1 on 5 matching bases. This CDR3 is 15 amino acids long. Germline V CDR1 and CDR2: SGHNT, YYREEE (reference sequence). Trimming took off 1 base at V and 2 bases at J, with 12 bases between the two ends. This chain's CDR3 is CASSLLGRRNTEAFF. CDR3 nucleotide sequence: TGTGCCAGCAGCTTGCTGGGACGGAGAAACACTGAAGCTTTCTTT.

This chain joins TRBV19 and TRBJ1-4, with 9 positions matching TRBD1. CDR3 length: 16 residues. Germline V gene sequence: CDR1 LNHDA, CDR2 SQIVND (reference sequence). Losses at the gene ends were 2 bases for V and 8 bases for J; bases not matched to a gene: 9. CDR3 loop: CASSIIAGTGREKLFF. DNA for the CDR3: TGTGCCAGTAGTATAATAGCCGGGACAGGGCGCGAAAAACTGTTTTTT.

The CDR3 coding sequence is TGTGCCAGCAGTTTACAGGTCGGAATGAGCAATCAGCCCCAGCATTTT. This sequence encodes CASSLQVGMSNQPQHF. The rearrangement joins TRBV28 to TRBJ1-5, with D unresolved. The ends were cut back, 2 bases at V and 1 base at J, with 12 bases in the middle. This CDR3 region has 16 residues. Germline V gene sequence: CDR1 MDHEN, CDR2 SYDVKM.

The chain couples TRBV11-2 to TRBJ2-5; no firm D call. The CDR3 runs to 13 residues. Trimming cost V 3 bases and J 1 base, with 6 bases left between them. Germline V gene sequence: CDR1 SGHAT, CDR2 FQNNGV. The CDR3 reads CASSFSAQETQYF. The CDR3 DNA is TGTGCCAGCAGCTTCTCGGCCCAAGAGACCCAGTACTTC.

This chain connects TRBV13 to TRBJ1-1, with 9 bases fitting TRBD1. Germline CDR1 reads PRHDT; CDR2 reads FYEKMQ (reference sequence). V trimming: 5 bases; J trimming: 4 bases; junction bases outside the gene matches: 5. The CDR3 covers 14 residues. The CDR3 coding sequence is TGTGCCAGCAGCGAAACAGGGGGCCGCACTGAAGCTTTCTTT. Its protein product is CASSETGGRTEAFF.

The sample holds a few counts of this clone. This sequence joins TRBV20-1 and TRBJ1-2; D call uncertain. The germline gives CDR1 DFQATT, CDR2 SNEGSKA (reference sequence). The CDR3 sequence is 9 residues long. V lost 6 bases and J 4 bases, leaving 3 bases between the germline ends. The CDR3, as DNA: TGCAGTGCGACCTATGGCTACACCTTC. Its protein is CSATYGYTF.

V and J are TRBV3-1 (or the pseudogene TRBV3-2) and TRBJ2-1; D call uncertain. V gave up 4 bases and J gave up 7 bases, with 8 bases separating them. In germline, CDR1 is LGHDT, CDR2 YNNKEL (reference sequence). There are 12 residues in the CDR3. The CDR3 DNA sequence: TGTGCCAGCAGCCGCCTAATGAATGAGCAGTTCTTC. Translated: CASSRLMNEQFF.

V is TRBV11-2 and J is TRBJ1-1; D gene unclear. In germline, CDR1 is SGHAT, CDR2 FQNNGV. There are 14 residues in the CDR3. The V end was cut by 3 bases, the J end by 2 bases, with 10 bases between. In nucleotides, the CDR3 is TGTGCCAGCAGCTTTAGTGGGCCAAACACTGAAGCTTTCTTT. Its translation is CASSFSGPNTEAFF.

This chain links TRBV10-2 with TRBJ2-3, with D possibly being TRBD1 (6 bases). The CDR3 extends over 13 amino acids. Trimming pared 6 bases from V and 5 bases from J, leaving 12 bases between. The germline gives CDR1 WSHSY, CDR2 SAAADI. CDR3 nucleotides: TGCGCCAGCAGACAGGGTTCAGGAGATACGCAGTATTTT. Translation: CASRQGSGDTQYF.

The rearrangement links TRBV30 to TRBJ2-2; the D gene is possibly TRBD2 (6 bases). The CDR3 sequence is 14 residues long. Germline loops: CDR1 GTSNPN, CDR2 SVGIG (reference sequence). V lost 3 bases and J lost 8, with 16 bases in between. CDR3 residues: CAWSDGTLSGELFF. As DNA, the CDR3 is TGTGCCTGGAGCGACGGGACTCTGAGTGGGGAGCTGTTTTTT.

This chain links TRBV29-1 with TRBJ2-5; D may be TRBD2 (6 bases). The CDR3 consists of 12 residues. Between the trimmed V and J ends, which lost 6 bases and 4 bases, there was a span of 12 bases. Germline loops: CDR1 SQVTM, CDR2 ANQGSEA. This chain's CDR3 is CSVHAGGETQYF. The CDR3 region has the DNA TGCAGCGTCCACGCCGGGGGAGAGACCCAGTACTTC.

This clone was counted a few times. The V call is TRBV4-2, the J call TRBJ2-1, with 14 positions matching TRBD2. Germline V gene sequence: CDR1 LGHNA, CDR2 YNFKEQ. The CDR3 loop spans 21 amino acids. V dropped 4 bases and J dropped 0; count of bases not matched to a gene: 14. The CDR3 nucleotides are TGTGCCAGCAGCCGGTCGGTTCCGGGACTAGCGGGAGTCAGCTCCTACAATGAGCAGTTCTTC. This codes for CASSRSVPGLAGVSSYNEQFF.

This chain joins TRBV7-9 and TRBJ2-2, with D unclear. Germline V gene data show CDR1 as SEHNR and CDR2 as FQNEAQ (reference sequence). The CDR3 consists of 15 residues. V lost 3 bases and J lost 2, with 10 bases in between. CDR3 nucleotides: TGTGCCAGCAGCTTGGCAGATTTAAACACCGGGGAGCTGTTTTTT. Its protein is CASSLADLNTGELFF. Full variable domain (outside the CDR3, taken from reference TRBV7-9 and TRBJ2-2): DTGVSQNPRHKITKRGQNVTFRCDPISEHNRLYWYRQTLGQGPEFLTYFQNEAQLEKSRLLSDRFSAERPKGSFSTLEIQRTEQGDSAMYLCASSLADLNTGELFFGEGSRLTVL.

This clone was observed once. The chain recombines TRBV9 with TRBJ1-5, with D possibly TRBD1 on 5 matching bases. V lost 0 bases and J lost 7, with 11 bases in between. The CDR3 spans 14 residues. CDR1 and CDR2 (germline): SGDLS, YYNGEE. The CDR3 DNA follows: TGTGCCAGCAGCGTAGCGGGGAGGGGCCAGCCCCAGCATTTT. Amino acids: CASSVAGRGQPQHF.

V gene TRBV7-3 combines with J gene TRBJ1-2, with D unresolved. The V end lost 5 bases, the J end lost 6 bases, and 22 bases lay between the germline ends. The CDR3 length is 16 residues. Looked up from germline, CDR1 is SGHTA and CDR2 is FQGTGA. The CDR3 coding sequence is TGTGCCAGCAGCCCGGAGCCGGGAGACCGAGTGCATGGCTACACCTTC. Encoded protein: CASSPEPGDRVHGYTF.

The genes are TRBV7-9 and TRBJ1-2; unclear D gene. The V gene lost 6 bases and the J gene lost 0 bases, with 8 bases spanning the gap. Germline-derived CDR1 and CDR2 are SEHNR and FQNEAQ (reference sequence). There are 13 residues in the CDR3. CDR3 DNA: TGTGCCAGCAGAGCGGGTCCTAACTATGGCTACACCTTC. This encodes CASRAGPNYGYTF.

The V gene is TRBV5-6, the J gene TRBJ1-2, with D perhaps matching TRBD1 (6 bases). Per germline, CDR1 SGHDT and CDR2 YYEEEE. Trimming left V 0 bases short and J 4 bases short, with 13 bases between. CDR3 length: 15 residues. In DNA form, the CDR3 reads TGTGCCAGCAGCTTGGAGTCACTACAGGGCTATGGCTACACCTTC. Protein: CASSLESLQGYGYTF.